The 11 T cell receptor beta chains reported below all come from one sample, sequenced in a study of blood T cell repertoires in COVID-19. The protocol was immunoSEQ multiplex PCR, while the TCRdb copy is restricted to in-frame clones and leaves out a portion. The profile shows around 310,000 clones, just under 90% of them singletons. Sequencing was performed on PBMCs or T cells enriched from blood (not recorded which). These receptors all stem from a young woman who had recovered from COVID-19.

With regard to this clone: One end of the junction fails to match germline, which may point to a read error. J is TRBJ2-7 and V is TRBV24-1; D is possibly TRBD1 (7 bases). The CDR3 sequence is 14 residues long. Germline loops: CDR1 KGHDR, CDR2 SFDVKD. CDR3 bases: TGTGCCACCAGTGATGCCCAGGGGGTGGGACTGTTCTCCTTC. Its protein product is CATSDAQGVGLFSF.

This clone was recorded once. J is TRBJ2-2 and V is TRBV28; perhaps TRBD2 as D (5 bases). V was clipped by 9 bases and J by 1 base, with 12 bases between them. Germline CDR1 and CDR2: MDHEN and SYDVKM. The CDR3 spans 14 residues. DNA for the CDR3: TGTGCCAGTGGAGGCCCGATGAACACCGGGGAGCTGTTTTTT. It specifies CASGGPMNTGELFF.

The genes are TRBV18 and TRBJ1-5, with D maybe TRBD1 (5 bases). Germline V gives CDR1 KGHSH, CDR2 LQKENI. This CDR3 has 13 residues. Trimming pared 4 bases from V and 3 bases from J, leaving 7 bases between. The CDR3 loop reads CASSQGHNQPQHF. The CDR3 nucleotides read TGTGCCAGCTCACAGGGGCACAATCAGCCCCAGCATTTT.

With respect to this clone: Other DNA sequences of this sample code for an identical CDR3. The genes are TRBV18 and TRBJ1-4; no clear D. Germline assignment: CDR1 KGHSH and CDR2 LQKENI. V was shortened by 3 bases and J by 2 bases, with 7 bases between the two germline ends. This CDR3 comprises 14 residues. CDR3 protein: CASSPGSTNEKLFF. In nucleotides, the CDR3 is TGTGCCAGCTCACCGGGCAGTACTAATGAAAAACTGTTTTTT.

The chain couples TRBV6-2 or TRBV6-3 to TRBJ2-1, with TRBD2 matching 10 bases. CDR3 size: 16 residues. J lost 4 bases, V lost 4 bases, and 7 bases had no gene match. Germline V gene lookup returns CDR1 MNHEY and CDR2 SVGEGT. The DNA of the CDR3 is TGTGCCAGCAGTTCCCGGGGACTAGCGCATTACAATGAGCAGTTCTTC. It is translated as CASSSRGLAHYNEQFF.

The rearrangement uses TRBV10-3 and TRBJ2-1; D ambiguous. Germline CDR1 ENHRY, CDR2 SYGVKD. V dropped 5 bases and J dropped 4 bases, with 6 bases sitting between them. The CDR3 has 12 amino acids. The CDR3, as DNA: TGTGCCATCAGTTCAAATTACAATGAGCAGTTCTTC. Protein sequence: CAISSNYNEQFF.

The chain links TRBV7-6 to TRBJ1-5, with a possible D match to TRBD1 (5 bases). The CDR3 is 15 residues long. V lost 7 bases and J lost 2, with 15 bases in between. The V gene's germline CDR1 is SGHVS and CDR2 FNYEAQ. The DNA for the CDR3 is TGTGCCAGCACCATACAAGGGGAAGGCAATCAGCCCCAGCATTTT. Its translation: CASTIQGEGNQPQHF.

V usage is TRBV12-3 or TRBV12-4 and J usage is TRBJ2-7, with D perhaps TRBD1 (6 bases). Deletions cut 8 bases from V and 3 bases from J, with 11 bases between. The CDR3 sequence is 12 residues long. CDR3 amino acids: CASGTMIYEQYF. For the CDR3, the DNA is TGTGCCAGCGGGACAATGATCTACGAGCAGTACTTC.

The CDR3 protein is CASSINRAGANVLTF. CDR3 bases: TGTGCCAGTAGTATTAACAGGGCTGGGGCCAACGTCCTGACTTTC. V usage is TRBV19 and J usage is TRBJ2-6; maybe TRBD1 (6 bases). The V gene's germline CDR1 is LNHDA and CDR2 SQIVND (reference sequence). The CDR3 is 15 residues long. V lost 3 bases to trimming and J lost 2 bases, with 8 bases between them.

The CDR3 DNA reads as TGCGCCAGCAGCTTGTTACAGTCTTTAGAGACCCAGTACTTC. Protein: CASSLLQSLETQYF. The chain recombines TRBV5-1 with TRBJ2-5; D remains unclear. Trimming took off 1 base at V and 4 bases at J, with 11 bases between the two ends. The CDR3 is made up of 14 amino acids. The germline V gene encodes CDR1 SGHRS and CDR2 YFSETQ.

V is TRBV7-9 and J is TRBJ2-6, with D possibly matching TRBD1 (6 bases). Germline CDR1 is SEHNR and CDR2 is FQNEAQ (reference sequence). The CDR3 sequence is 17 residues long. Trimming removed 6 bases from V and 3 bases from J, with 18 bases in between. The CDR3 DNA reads TGTGCCAGCAGACAGGACAGCTCAGGAGGTGGGGCCAACGTCCTGACTTTC. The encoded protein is CASRQDSSGGGANVLTF.